Included here is one T cell receptor (beta chain) sequence, with context. The source of the sample is a study of shared clonotypes between healthy human individuals. Across the whole study: Ranging from 18 to 49 in age, donors were a couple of women and three men.

The CDR3 is 15 amino acids. Trimming removed 2 bases from V and 8 bases from J, with 16 bases in between. Germline CDR1 and CDR2: SEHNR and FQNEAQ (reference sequence). This was a deep-level run. Profiling relied on immunoSEQ multiplex PCR, and the TCRdb table lists in-frame clones only, not all of them. The sample carries a few hundred thousand clones, more than 70% recorded once. Every contributor of samples was a Caucasian grown-up residing in Nashville, Tennessee. Genomic DNA of unsorted samples came from roughly 90 million PBMCs. V usage is TRBV7-9 and J usage is TRBJ2-1; tentative D call: TRBD1 (6 bases). The source of this sequence is a woman between 40 and 50 years old in good health. Some clones in this sample may be carry-over from other donors' samples. The sample consisted of PBMCs. The CDR3 reads CASSLHGGRDDEQFF. The CDR3, as DNA: TGTGCCAGCAGCTTACATGGGGGCAGGGACGATGAGCAGTTCTTC.